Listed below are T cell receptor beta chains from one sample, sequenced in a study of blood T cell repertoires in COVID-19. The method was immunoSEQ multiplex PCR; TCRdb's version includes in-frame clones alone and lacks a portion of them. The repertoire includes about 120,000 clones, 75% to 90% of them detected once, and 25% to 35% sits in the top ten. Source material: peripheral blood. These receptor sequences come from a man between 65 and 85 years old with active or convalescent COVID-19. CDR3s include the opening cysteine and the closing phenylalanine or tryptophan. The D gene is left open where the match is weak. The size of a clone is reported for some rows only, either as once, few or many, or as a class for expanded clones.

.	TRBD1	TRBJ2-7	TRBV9	CASSSGQEAYEQYF	TGTGCCAGCAGCTCGGGACAGGAAGCCTACGAGCAGTACTTC
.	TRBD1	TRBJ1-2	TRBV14	CASSQRTGGNYGYTF	TGTGCCAGCAGCCAAAGGACAGGGGGCAACTATGGCTACACCTTC
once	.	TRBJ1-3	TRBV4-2	CASSLSTGVSGNTIYF	TGTGCCAGCAGCCTATCGACAGGTGTCTCTGGAAACACCATATATTTT
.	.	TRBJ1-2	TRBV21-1	CASSKGEGPYGYTF	TGTGCCAGCAGCAAAGGGGAGGGTCCCTATGGCTACACCTTC
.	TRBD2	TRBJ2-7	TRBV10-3	CATGDYGARVF	TGTGCCACGGGGGACTACGGCGCTAGGGTCTTC
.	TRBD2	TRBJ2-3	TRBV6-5	CASSYRGRSTDTQYF	TGTGCCAGCAGTTACCGCGGGAGGAGCACAGATACGCAGTATTTT
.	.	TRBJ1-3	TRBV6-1	CASSEAPLSEWRGNTIYF	TGTGCCAGCAGTGAAGCCCCCTTGTCTGAATGGAGAGGAAACACCATATATTTT
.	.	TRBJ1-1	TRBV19	CAAKSGNTEAFF	TGTGCCGCTAAGTCAGGCAACACTGAAGCTTTCTTT
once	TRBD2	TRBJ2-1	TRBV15	CATSRGLAGGGEQFF	TGTGCCACCAGCAGGGGACTAGCGGGAGGGGGTGAGCAGTTCTTC
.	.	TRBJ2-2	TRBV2	CASSEVGVTGELFF	TGTGCCAGCAGTGAAGTAGGGGTCACCGGGGAGCTGTTTTTT
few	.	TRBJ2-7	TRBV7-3	CASSLFASDSYEQYF	TGTGCCAGCAGCTTATTCGCTAGCGACTCCTACGAGCAGTACTTC